Shown below are 18 T cell receptor beta chains from a single sample sequenced in a study of shared clonotypes between healthy human individuals. Method: immunoSEQ multiplex PCR; TCRdb's copy keeps in-frame clones and lacks some. This sample has 550,000 to 700,000 clones, with around four fifths found just once. The specimen was memory CD4+ T cells sorted from blood. The subset was: CD45RA-negative fraction. Receptors were obtained from a woman in her 30s in good health.

The genes are TRBV6-6 and TRBJ2-1; possibly TRBD2 for D (6 bases). This CDR3 comprises 15 residues. The V end was cut by 6 bases, the J end by 5 bases, with 17 bases between. Germline assignment: CDR1 MNHNY and CDR2 SVGAGI (reference sequence). In DNA, the CDR3 is TGTGCCAGCAGCATAGGGTGGAGGGTCGACAATGAGCAGTTCTTC. Protein sequence: CASSIGWRVDNEQFF.

The chain carries TRBV2 and TRBJ2-3; either TRBD1 or TRBD2 may supply D (6 bases each). Trimming removed 2 bases from V and 8 bases from J, with 20 bases in between. The germline gives CDR1 SNHLY, CDR2 FYNNEI. The CDR3 covers 16 residues. CDR3 sequence reads: CASSERGPTVPSTQYF. The CDR3 DNA follows: TGTGCCAGCAGTGAACGGGGGCCTACCGTCCCCAGTACGCAGTATTTT.

The table lists this clone with a few counts. The CDR3 nucleotides are TGTGCCACCCTTGAGGGACAGGAAAAACTGTTTTTT. Translation gives CATLEGQEKLFF. The J gene is TRBJ1-4, the V gene TRBV21-1; the D segment call TRBD1 is taken from the table without a DNA check. TRBV21-1 is an annotated pseudogene. This CDR3 contains 12 residues.

This clone was seen more than once but under ten times. Other nucleotide sequences from this sample produce the same CDR3. V usage is TRBV5-1 and J usage is TRBJ2-5; D is unresolved. Germline CDR1 reads SGHRS; CDR2 reads YFSETQ. V was shortened by 1 base and J by 0 bases, with 7 bases between the two germline ends. The length of the CDR3 is 14 residues. CDR3 DNA: TGCGCCAGCAGCTTGTCGGGTAACCAAGAGACCCAGTACTTC. It codes for CASSLSGNQETQYF. The full variable domain, completed using reference TRBV5-1 and TRBJ2-5, is KAGVTQTPRYLIKTRGQQVTLSCSPISGHRSVSWYQQTPGQGLQFLFEYFSETQRNKGNFPGRFSGRQFSNSRSEMNVSTLELGDSALYLCASSLSGNQETQYFGPGTRLLVL.

This clone turned up a few times. This chain connects TRBV28 to TRBJ1-1; unclear D gene. Deletions cut 4 bases from V and 5 bases from J, with 8 bases between. The CDR3 runs 12 residues. Germline V lookup: CDR1 MDHEN, CDR2 SYDVKM. CDR3 sequence (DNA): TGTGCCAGCAGTTCACTGATGACTGAAGCTTTCTTT. Translating it yields CASSSLMTEAFF.

J is TRBJ1-6 and V is TRBV2; perhaps TRBD1 as D (5 bases). Trimming stripped 5 bases from V and 0 bases from J, with 11 bases between. Germline CDR1 is SNHLY and CDR2 is FYNNEI. The CDR3 contains 16 residues. The CDR3 DNA reads as TGTGCCAGCAGTACCGACAGTAGCTCCTATAATTCACCCCTCCACTTT. Protein product: CASSTDSSSYNSPLHF. Variable domain in full (rest from reference TRBV2 and TRBJ1-6): EPEVTQTPSHQVTQMGQEVILRCVPISNHLYFYWYRQILGQKVEFLVSFYNNEISEKSEIFDDQFSVERPDGSNFTLKIRSTKLEDSAMYFCASSTDSSSYNSPLHFGNGTRLTVT.

V is TRBV28 and J is TRBJ1-2; D perhaps matches TRBD1 (6 bases). V was pared by 6 bases and J by 4 bases, with 15 bases between. CDR1 and CDR2 from the germline V gene are MDHEN and SYDVKM. This CDR3 is 14 amino acids long. The DNA of the CDR3 is TGTGCCAGCAGCAAACGGGGGGCGGTCTATGGCTACACCTTC. It codes for CASSKRGAVYGYTF.

The chain employs TRBV28 and TRBJ1-2; TRBD1 is a possible D gene (5 bases). Germline values: CDR1 MDHEN, CDR2 SYDVKM. The CDR3 has 13 residues. V was shortened by 2 bases and J by 7 bases, with 11 bases between the two germline ends. The CDR3, as DNA: TGTGCCAGCAGTTTAGGTCGGGGGGTTGGCTACACCTTC. Its protein product is CASSLGRGVGYTF.

The J gene is TRBJ2-5, the V gene TRBV11-2, with D hard to call. The CDR3 loop spans 15 amino acids. The germline V gene has CDR1 SGHAT and CDR2 FQNNGV. Trimming took off 5 bases at V and 5 bases at J, with 18 bases between the two ends. In nucleotides, the CDR3 is TGTGCCAGCAGCCCCCTGAGACGGATTGGGGAGACCCAGTACTTC. Protein sequence: CASSPLRRIGETQYF.

This clone was recorded a few times. The V gene is TRBV4-1, the J gene TRBJ2-7, with D unclear. The CDR3 contains 16 residues. The germline V gene encodes CDR1 MGHRA and CDR2 YSYEKL. Trimming shortened V by 1 base and J by 0 bases, and 13 bases separated the two germline ends. The CDR3 nucleotides are TGCGCCAGCAGCCAAGGACTGACCCTTACCTCCTACGAGCAGTACTTC. Translation: CASSQGLTLTSYEQYF.

The chain recombines TRBV2 with TRBJ2-2; 15 bases map to TRBD2. The CDR3 loop spans 16 amino acids. Germline-derived CDR1 and CDR2 are SNHLY and FYNNEI. Germline trimming cut 8 bases from V and 3 bases from J; bases unmatched to any gene: 4. The CDR3 bases are TGTGCCAGCGGACTAGCGGGAGGGATTGACACCGGGGAGCTGTTTTTT. This encodes CASGLAGGIDTGELFF.

This chain connects TRBV28 to TRBJ2-1, with a possible D match to TRBD2 (6 bases). Germline values: CDR1 MDHEN, CDR2 SYDVKM. V was trimmed by 5 bases and J by 5 bases, leaving 16 bases between them. This CDR3 is built from 15 residues. In DNA, the CDR3 is TGTGCCAGCAGTAAGGGCCAGCGGAGGGACAATGAGCAGTTCTTC. As protein: CASSKGQRRDNEQFF.

In the case of this clone: At the DNA level, this CDR3 is encoded by other sequences in the same sample as well. The CDR3 region has the DNA TGCAGCGTCAGGACTAGCGGGGGCAATGAGCAGTTCTTC. This codes for CSVRTSGGNEQFF. The chain carries TRBV29-1 and TRBJ2-1, with 13 bases fitting TRBD2. The CDR3 is 13 residues long. V shed 6 bases and J 6 bases; nucleotides not matched to a gene: 2. Per the germline V gene, CDR1 is SQVTM and CDR2 is ANQGSEA.

This clone was observed many times. J is TRBJ2-5 and V is TRBV5-5; D uncertain. The V end was cut by 2 bases, the J end by 5 bases, with 10 bases between. Germline CDR1 SGHKS, CDR2 YYEKEE (reference sequence). This CDR3 is 13 amino acids long. CDR3 in amino acids: CASSLLPSETQYF. CDR3 DNA: TGTGCCAGCAGCTTACTCCCGTCCGAGACCCAGTACTTC.

This chain links TRBV5-1 with TRBJ2-1; D gene uncertain. Between the trimmed V and J ends, which lost 0 bases and 0 bases, there was a span of 7 bases. The CDR3 consists of 15 residues. The V gene's germline CDR1 is SGHRS and CDR2 YFSETQ. CDR3: CASSLVGVSYNEQFF. CDR3 bases: TGCGCCAGCAGCTTGGTTGGGGTCTCCTACAATGAGCAGTTCTTC.

This chain joins TRBV4-2 and TRBJ1-4; 7 bases fit TRBD1. CDR3 length: 14 amino acids. J lost 8 bases, V lost 4 bases, and 7 bases had no gene match. Germline loops: CDR1 LGHNA, CDR2 YNFKEQ. This CDR3 reads CASSPGGPQEKLFF. The CDR3 bases are TGTGCCAGCAGCCCAGGGGGACCCCAAGAAAAACTGTTTTTT.

The chain recombines TRBV5-6 with TRBJ2-1; D is possibly TRBD1 or TRBD2 (5 bases each). Germline lookup yields CDR1 SGHDT and CDR2 YYEEEE. The CDR3 spans 14 residues. The V end lost 5 bases, the J end lost 9 bases, and 18 bases lay between the germline ends. The CDR3 protein is CASRLGITGLEQFF. The CDR3 DNA sequence: TGTGCCAGCAGACTTGGAATCACGGGGCTTGAGCAGTTCTTC. Combining the CDR3 with reference TRBV5-6 and TRBJ2-1 gives the whole variable domain DAGVTQSPTHLIKTRGQQVTLRCSPKSGHDTVSWYQQALGQGPQFIFQYYEEEERQRGNFPDRFSGHQFPNYSSELNVNALLLGDSALYLCASRLGITGLEQFFGPGTRLTVL.

V and J are TRBV28 and TRBJ1-5; D possibly corresponds to TRBD1 (5 bases). CDR1 is MDHEN, CDR2 SYDVKM, per germline. The CDR3 has 16 amino acids. V was cut by 6 bases and J by 1 base, with 16 bases left in between. CDR3 sequence (DNA): TGTGCCAGCAGAAGGCATACAGGAGGGAGCAATCAGCCCCAGCATTTT. Protein product: CASRRHTGGSNQPQHF.